The next 18 T cell receptor beta chains were all read from a single sample in a study of OX40 agonist ivuxolimab in advanced cancers. The assay was immunoSEQ multiplex PCR, and TCRdb's table has in-frame clones only and misses some. Of about 62,000 clones in the sample, more than 65% were seen once. Sequenced here: CD4+ or CD8+ T cells sorted from blood, sampled in a trial of the OX40 agonist ivuxolimab. All receptors derive from an adult with an advanced solid tumor such as melanoma, head and neck, liver or kidney cancer.

The table lists this clone with a few counts. The chain combines TRBV2 with TRBJ1-5; no clear D. This CDR3 region has 11 residues. V gave up 2 bases and J gave up 4 bases, with 0 bases separating them. Germline CDR1 SNHLY, CDR2 FYNNEI. CDR3 loop: CASSENQPQHF. The CDR3 DNA sequence: TGTGCCAGCAGTGAAAATCAGCCCCAGCATTTT.

The rearrangement joins TRBV14 to TRBJ1-1; 9 nucleotides agree with TRBD1. This CDR3 has 15 residues. V lost 2 bases, J lost 3 bases, and 4 bases stayed unmatched. In germline, CDR1 is SGHDN, CDR2 FVKESK. The CDR3 DNA reads TGTGCCAGCAGCCAACTCCGGGACAGGGACACTGAAGCTTTCTTT. Protein product: CASSQLRDRDTEAFF.

The rearrangement uses TRBV5-1 and TRBJ2-3; D is perhaps TRBD2 (5 bases). Germline V gene lookup returns CDR1 SGHRS and CDR2 YFSETQ. The CDR3 runs to 16 residues. Between the trimmed V and J ends, which lost 2 bases and 0 bases, there was a span of 13 bases. CDR3 protein: CASSLTGVGSTDTQYF. The CDR3 DNA is TGCGCCAGCAGCTTAACCGGGGTGGGGAGCACAGATACGCAGTATTTT.

The V call is TRBV7-9, the J call TRBJ2-3, with D unresolved. The V gene's germline CDR1 is SEHNR and CDR2 FQNEAQ (reference sequence). Trimming took 5 bases from V and 0 from J, leaving 6 bases between them. The CDR3 covers 13 residues. This CDR3 is CASSEFSTDTQYF. CDR3 DNA sequence: TGTGCCAGCAGCGAGTTTAGCACAGATACGCAGTATTTT.

This clone was recorded only once. This chain links TRBV28 with TRBJ2-7; 7 nucleotides agree with TRBD2. Germline V lookup: CDR1 MDHEN, CDR2 SYDVKM. Unmatched junction bases numbered 9, after V lost 5 bases and J lost 5 bases. The CDR3 length is 14 residues. CDR3 DNA: TGTGCCAGCAGTCCCCGGGGGGTCCTCGACGAGCAGTACTTC. Amino acid sequence: CASSPRGVLDEQYF.

The chain has TRBV15 and TRBJ1-1; 9 nucleotides line up with TRBD1. The germline CDR1 and CDR2 sequences are LNHNV and YYDKDF (reference sequence). The CDR3 covers 16 residues. The V segment lost 5 bases and the J segment 0 bases; nucleotides outside the gene matches: 7. CDR3 sequence reads: CATSERRDRVNTEAFF. CDR3 nucleotide sequence: TGTGCCACCAGCGAACGAAGGGACAGGGTGAACACTGAAGCTTTCTTT.

The CDR3 reads CASSPLTGDYGYTF. CDR3 nucleotide sequence: TGTGCCAGCTCACCCTTGACAGGGGACTATGGCTACACCTTC. V is TRBV18 and J is TRBJ1-2; 8 nucleotides line up with TRBD1. CDR1 KGHSH and CDR2 LQKENI come from the germline V gene. The CDR3 runs to 14 residues. V gave up 3 bases and J gave up 3 bases; unmatched junction bases: 3.

This chain connects TRBV12-1 to TRBJ1-5; the table's D gene call, TRBD1, was not cross checked with the DNA. TRBV12-1 is flagged as a pseudogene. The CDR3 has 18 amino acids. The CDR3 DNA is TGTGCCAGCAGCTTTAGGACAGGGCGACCATATAGCAATCAGCCCCAGCATTTT. Its translation is CASSFRTGRPYSNQPQHF.

The V and J genes are TRBV5-1 and TRBJ1-2; the match to TRBD1 covers 7 bases. V shed 2 bases, J shed 1 base, and the junction held 2 bases outside the gene matches. The length of the CDR3 is 14 residues. Germline CDR1 reads SGHRS; CDR2 reads YFSETQ. The CDR3 loop reads CASSFTGDNYGYTF. CDR3 coding DNA: TGCGCCAGCAGCTTCACAGGGGATAACTATGGCTACACCTTC.

This CDR3 is CASSYHQAYQPQHF. CDR3 nucleotide sequence: TGTGCCAGCAGTTACCACCAGGCTTATCAGCCCCAGCATTTT. This chain links TRBV6-5 with TRBJ1-5; D is uncertain. The CDR3 loop spans 14 amino acids. The germline gives CDR1 MNHEY, CDR2 SVGAGI. The V end was cut by 2 bases, the J end by 5 bases, with 10 bases between.

The rearrangement links TRBV29-1 to TRBJ2-3; 11 bases are a match to TRBD2. Germline values: CDR1 SQVTM, CDR2 ANQGSEA. Unmatched junction bases numbered 6, after V lost 8 bases and J lost 2 bases. This CDR3 has 14 residues. The CDR3 sequence is CSIQLAGVTDTQYF. CDR3 coding DNA: TGCAGCATCCAACTAGCGGGAGTCACAGATACGCAGTATTTT.

This chain uses TRBV25-1 with TRBJ2-7; possibly TRBD2 for D (5 bases). CDR3 length: 14 residues. The germline V and J ends were trimmed by 2 bases and 6 bases, with 14 bases remaining between them. Germline V gene lookup returns CDR1 MGHDK and CDR2 SYGVNS. The CDR3 here is CASSEGRAYFEQYF. CDR3 sequence (DNA): TGTGCCAGCAGTGAAGGGCGGGCCTACTTCGAGCAGTACTTC.

The chain couples TRBV28 to TRBJ2-1; D may be TRBD1 or TRBD2 (6 bases each). CDR1 and CDR2 (germline): MDHEN, SYDVKM. The length of the CDR3 is 15 residues. Trimming stripped 7 bases from V and 4 bases from J, with 17 bases between. Written as DNA, the CDR3 is TGTGCCAGCACCCCTGGGGGGACACCTTACAATGAGCAGTTCTTC. Protein sequence: CASTPGGTPYNEQFF.

A few counts support this clone. The chain links TRBV5-6 to TRBJ2-1; TRBD2 aligns across 11 bases. CDR3 length: 15 amino acids. Germline CDR1 is SGHDT and CDR2 is YYEEEE. The V gene end was trimmed by 4 bases and the J gene end by 3 bases; junction bases not matched to a gene: 3. CDR3 DNA sequence: TGTGCCAGCAGCCTCGGGACTAGCGGCTACAATGAGCAGTTCTTC. Amino acid sequence: CASSLGTSGYNEQFF. Looking up the rest from reference TRBV5-6 and TRBJ2-1 gives the full variable domain: DAGVTQSPTHLIKTRGQQVTLRCSPKSGHDTVSWYQQALGQGPQFIFQYYEEEERQRGNFPDRFSGHQFPNYSSELNVNALLLGDSALYLCASSLGTSGYNEQFFGPGTRLTVL.

The chain recombines TRBV14 with TRBJ1-1; D ambiguous. From germline, CDR1 is SGHDN and CDR2 FVKESK. V lost 2 bases to trimming and J lost 7 bases, with 11 bases between them. This CDR3 has 13 amino acids. The CDR3 reads CASSQLIGGEAFF. The CDR3 DNA reads as TGTGCCAGCAGCCAATTGATAGGCGGTGAAGCTTTCTTT. Full variable domain (remainder filled in from reference TRBV14 and TRBJ1-1): EAGVTQFPSHSVIEKGQTVTLRCDPISGHDNLYWYRRVMGKEIKFLLHFVKESKQDESGMPNNRFLAERTGGTYSTLKVQPAELEDSGVYFCASSQLIGGEAFFGQGTRLTVV.

This chain uses TRBV5-1 with TRBJ2-5; a weak D match, TRBD1 (6 bases). This CDR3 region has 13 residues. Trimming stripped 7 bases from V and 0 bases from J, with 10 bases between. Germline CDR1 is SGHRS and CDR2 is YFSETQ. The CDR3 here is CASVRDNQETQYF. CDR3 in DNA: TGCGCCAGCGTCCGGGACAACCAAGAGACCCAGTACTTC.

This clone is termed medium-sized. This chain links TRBV19 with TRBJ2-7, with a tentative D call TRBD1 (8 bases). The germline gives CDR1 LNHDA, CDR2 SQIVND (reference sequence). CDR3 length: 13 residues. Trimming removed 3 bases from V and 7 bases from J, with 13 bases in between. The CDR3 reads CASSIDRGGEQYF. DNA for the CDR3: TGTGCCAGTAGTATTGACAGGGGAGGGGAGCAGTACTTC. Supplemented by reference TRBV19 and TRBJ2-7, the full variable domain reads DGGITQSPKYLFRKEGQNVTLSCEQNLNHDAMYWYRQDPGQGLRLIYYSQIVNDFQKGDIAEGYSVSREKKESFPLTVTSAQKNPTAFYLCASSIDRGGEQYFGPGTRLTVT.

The V call is TRBV7-2, the J call TRBJ2-1; 7 bases are shared with TRBD2. V shed 5 bases and J 0 bases; nucleotides not matched to a gene: 4. Germline assignment: CDR1 SGHTA and CDR2 FQGNSA. This CDR3 has 15 amino acids. In nucleotides, the CDR3 is TGTGCCAGCAGCACGGGGGGAAGCTCCTACAATGAGCAGTTCTTC. Protein: CASSTGGSSYNEQFF.